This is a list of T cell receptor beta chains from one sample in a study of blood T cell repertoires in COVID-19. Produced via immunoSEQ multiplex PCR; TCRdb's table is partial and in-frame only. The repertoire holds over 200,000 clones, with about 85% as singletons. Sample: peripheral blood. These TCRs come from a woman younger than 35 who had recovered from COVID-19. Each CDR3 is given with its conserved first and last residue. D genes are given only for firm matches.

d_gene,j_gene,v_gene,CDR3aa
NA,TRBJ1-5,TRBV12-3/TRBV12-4,CATAGQGGQPQHF
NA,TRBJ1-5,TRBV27,CASRNNARIPEPQHF
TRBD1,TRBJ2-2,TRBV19,CASRRQGANTGELFF
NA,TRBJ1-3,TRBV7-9,CASSPVAGHSGGNTIYF
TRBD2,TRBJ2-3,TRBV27,CASSPLAGVADTQYF
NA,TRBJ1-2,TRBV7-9,CASSLGIGYTF
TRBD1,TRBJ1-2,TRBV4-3,CASSQKTGFGYTF
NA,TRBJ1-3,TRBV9,CASSGGRLSGNTIYF
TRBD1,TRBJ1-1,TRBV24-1,CATSAPAGGRAEAFF
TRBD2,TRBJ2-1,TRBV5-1,CASSLSGLAGVEQFF
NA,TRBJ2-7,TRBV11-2,CASSLWTNKGNEQYF
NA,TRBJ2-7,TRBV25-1,CASSEPNWRGPNYEQYF
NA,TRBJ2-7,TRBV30,CAWSLQAFYEQYF
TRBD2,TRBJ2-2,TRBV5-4,CASSPSGTSVNTGELFF
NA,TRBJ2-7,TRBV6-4,CASSGRETSYEQYF
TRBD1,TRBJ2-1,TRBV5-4,CASSLPRQGSYNEQFF
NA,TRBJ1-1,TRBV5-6,CASSLGGTNTEAFF